Here is one T cell receptor beta chain with its context. Its antigen remains unidentified. Per-base quality was not reported, and no clone a single base away is much larger than it. This sample is drawn from a study of cytomegalovirus exposure and HLA in healthy donors (dated by TCRdb to about 2017). General notes on the study: In an earlier analysis of roughly 500 of the donors, under 300 Gb of sequence data and roughly 100 million unique TCR beta sequences from roughly 190 million T cells were reported. An early release that covered fewer than 800 HLA-typed donors contained around 300 gigabases of sequencing data and 70 million to 100 million unique TCR sequences. Among the roughly 410 genotyped donors, 81% belonged to the genetic ancestry cluster associated with self-reported Caucasian donors. The study was designed to test whether signatures of past pathogen exposure could be identified by cataloging public T cell receptors. The study profiled the T cell repertoires of about 720 subjects by immunosequencing and related them to cytomegalovirus serostatus. Besides the first cohort of some 670 subjects, a separate validation cohort made up of about 120 different subjects was used. High-throughput TCR immunosequencing, statistical association of individual TCRs with disease status, and machine learning were combined to predict cytomegalovirus infection status. A later analysis re-analyzed previously published TCR beta repertoires from 600 to 850 donors and added high-resolution HLA genotyping to study TCR occurrence patterns. Rather than using new phenotypic data, the later analysis identified candidate immune exposures from TCR beta sequences and from how often those sequences occurred across donors. In an earlier analysis of a few hundred of the donors, high-throughput TCR beta sequencing was used to judge whether each TCR beta V gene segment behaved as functional or pseudogenic. Alongside the repertoire data, information on donor age, sex, ethnicity and CMV serostatus was compiled. A later genetic analysis used genome-wide SNP genotypes for about 65% of the roughly 670 donors, treating that subset as a discovery cohort. All discovery cohort repertoires had been generated on a single sequencing platform. HLA typing included class I and class II loci at four-digit resolution. The number of donors typed differed by locus, with 629-630 for A, B, C, DRB1 and DQB1, approximately 500 for DQA1, about 610 for DPA1, and some 450 for DPB1. Roughly 5 DR-DQ haplotypes were handled as single units for association and clustering, since linkage in the cohort was strong. Across some 400 genotyped donors of the cohort, an average of about 240,000 unique TCR beta nucleotide sequences per donor were sequenced, and around 19% of those sequences were non-productive. General study outcomes and caveats: Several of the top co-occurrence clusters appeared to be linked to parvovirus B19, influenza, CMV and Epstein-Barr virus, according to a later analysis. In an earlier analysis of some 550 of the donors, most TCR beta V segments were observed in productive rearrangements about 87% or about 30% of the time, broadly matching IMGT annotations. Only TCR beta chains were sequenced in this cohort, and the absence of alpha or paired-chain data limited detectable features. When HLA alleles, especially DR and DQ, strongly co-occurred, attributing TCR associations to individual alleles was difficult. Because the 87-base-pair reads could not distinguish some IMGT-functional V segments, including TRBV6-2 and TRBV6-3, those segments were excluded. Because counts were too low, 15 to 20 rarely observed V segments, including chromosome 9 orphons, were excluded from the earlier analysis of 587 of the donors. In the study, some 180 TCR beta chains were listed as associated with cytomegalovirus. A later analysis found that HLA-associated TCR beta chains were more clonally expanded and had lower generation probabilities than equally common non-associated chains. Cytomegalovirus status was reported to be diagnosed by the classifier with high specificity and sensitivity in both the original and validation cohorts. In vitro tests confirmed that a few of the cytomegalovirus-associated TCR beta chains recognize cytomegalovirus antigens. The authors suggested that the approach could potentially be generalized to other disease states and immunological phenotypes. Compared with the roughly 700-donor mean, donors in an Asian-associated ancestry cluster had fewer N-insertions in productive TCRs, according to a later genetic analysis. Because HLA typing was missing for some donors at each locus, association tests included only the typed subset. A later analysis associated 16,951 TCR beta sequences with specific HLA alleles at a false discovery rate of 0.05. A cluster of highly shared sequence variants was judged likely to be a technical artifact of the sequencing pipeline. In a later analysis, most CMV-associated TCR beta chains were found to appear HLA-restricted, with HLA associations seemingly driven largely by CMV exposure. A further reported finding was that TCR beta sequences accurately predicted the HLA-A and HLA-B alleles for most subjects in the first cohort. For the cohort, immune exposure information was limited to CMV serostatus. While some public TCRs were present in many individuals, most TCR sequences turned up only very rarely across donors. Correlated functional status among segregating V segments might reflect linkage disequilibrium, but an unknown experimental factor could not be ruled out. The presence/absence analyses assumed that sequencing depth was roughly uniform across donors, and that assumption may not be true. An association between a missense DCLRE1C variant and V-gene and J-gene trimming of TCR beta chains was found in a later genetic analysis and replicated in an independent cohort. According to a later analysis, TCR association rates differed among HLA loci, with DRB1 alleles showing the most associated TCRs and HLA-C alleles showing the fewest.

Relative to germline, V is missing 7 bases and J is missing 4 bases, with 10 bases of the junction outside any gene match. The CDR3 has 15 amino acids, counting the end cysteine and phenylalanine. Of the read, only the CDR3 DNA is kept; its 45 bases are in frame from base 1. CDR1 and CDR2 (MNHEY, SMNVEV) derive from the germline V gene (reference sequence). The cohort comprised 710 or so healthy bone marrow donors. At the time of sampling, every cohort member was nominally healthy, though immune exposures that went unrecorded were likely present. The donor tested CMV seronegative and was one of the 352 seronegative cohort members. A peripheral blood sample was provided by each donor, and peripheral blood mononuclear cells were used for TCR beta sequencing. The Qiagen DNeasy Blood Extraction Kit was used to extract genomic DNA from the blood cell samples. To prepare the library, the immunoSEQ multiplex PCR assay was applied. The multiplex PCR relied on a mix of 60 forward primers for TCR Vbeta segments and 13 reverse primers for TCR Jbeta segments. The CDR3 region of rearranged TCR beta genes was amplified from genomic DNA by a multiplex PCR assay. On the Illumina HiSeq System, the amplified TCR beta libraries were sequenced as 87-base-pair reads. As for the original processing: A later analysis tallied around 80 million unique TCR beta chains across the 650 to 750 repertoires, and some 10 million of those chains were shared by two or more donors. Raw reads were error-corrected and collapsed into unique sequences by a nearest-neighbor algorithm in which closely related sequences were merged to remove PCR and sequencing errors. To assign V, D and J gene segments, CDR3 sequences were aligned to IMGT reference sequences. Each retained sequence needed at least a six-nucleotide match to both a V gene segment and a J gene segment. A rearrangement was called productive if the CDR3 had no stop codons and remained in frame with V and J, and every other rearrangement was called non-productive. Following IMGT convention, CDR3 was defined as the stretch from the second conserved V-encoded cysteine up to the conserved J-encoded phenylalanine. The earlier analysis of about 590 of the donors excluded sequences that lacked an unambiguous match to a single V gene segment. An earlier analysis of some 500 of the donors classified V segments as functional when productive rearrangements were above 56.7% and as segregating when the standard deviation between donors was above 5%. A statistical classification framework was built for diagnosing cytomegalovirus status from the catalog of TCR beta chain sequences. In a later analysis, V and J genes were assigned by comparing TCR nucleotide sequences against IMGT/GENE-DB human TR gene sequences. The TCRdist pipeline was used in a later analysis to assign CDR3 sequences and most-parsimonious VDJ recombination scenarios. A later analysis defined each TCR beta chain by its CDR3 amino acid sequence plus V-gene family, and excluded reads lacking a unique V-gene family. To address suspected cross-contamination and a sequencing artifact, a later analysis removed 450 to 700 highly shared, low-generation-probability nucleotide sequences. For each public chain, a later analysis derived a clonal expansion index from normalized ranks of inferred template counts within each repertoire. Generation probabilities in a later analysis came from a VDJ recombination model fitted to out-of-frame rearrangements, and those results were checked against IGoR. In a later analysis, TCR-TCR, TCR-HLA and TCR-CMV co-occurrence was scored with hypergeometric tests, and a repertoire-size bias correction was applied to TCR pairs. To estimate false discovery rates, a later analysis permuted the HLA or CMV assignments 20 times. A later analysis grouped co-occurring TCRs with DBSCAN, adding TCRdist sequence similarity when clustering within HLA-allele-positive subsets. Repertoires with fewer than 30,000 or more than 120,000 public chains, plus five repertoires with anomalous nucleotide sharing, were excluded from co-occurrence clustering. Held by TCRdb, this immuneACCESS table contains in-frame sequences only and omits some clones. Under half of the omission traces to an unresolved V gene where checked; the cause of the rest is unknown. V and J calls and clone size are copied from that table; D and trimming were computed from the DNA. The sample yields 100,000 or so clones; 60% to 85% were counted once. The ten largest clones add up to over 9.5% of the sample.

The sample was PBMCs. The sequence was obtained from a man aged 45 to 65 in good health and CMV-seronegative. The chain uses TRBV27 and TRBJ2-7; 10 central nucleotides agree with TRBD1. The CDR3 protein is CASMSATGGTYEQYF. The nucleotide sequence reads as follows: TGTGCCAGCATGTCCGCGACAGGGGGCACATACGAGCAGTACTTC.